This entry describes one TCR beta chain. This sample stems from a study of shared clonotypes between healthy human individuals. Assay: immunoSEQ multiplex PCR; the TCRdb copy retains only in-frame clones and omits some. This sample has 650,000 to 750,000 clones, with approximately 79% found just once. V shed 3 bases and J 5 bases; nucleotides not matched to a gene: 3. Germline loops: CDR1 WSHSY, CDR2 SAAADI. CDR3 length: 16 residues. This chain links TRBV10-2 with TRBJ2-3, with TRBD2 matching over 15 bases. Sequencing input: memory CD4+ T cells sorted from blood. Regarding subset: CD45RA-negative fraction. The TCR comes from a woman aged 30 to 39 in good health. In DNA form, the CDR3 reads TGCGCCAGCAGTGACCCGGGACTAGCGGGAGGAGATACGCAGTATTTT. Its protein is CASSDPGLAGGDTQYF.